A single sample gave rise to the 31 T cell receptor beta chains below, sequenced in a study of shared clonotypes between healthy human individuals. Assay used: immunoSEQ multiplex PCR; TCRdb lists only in-frame clones, some missing. The sample holds about 520,000 clones, roughly 80% seen once. Input material: PBMCs. The receptors originated from a woman in her thirties or forties in good health. Some clones in this sample may be carry-over from other donors' samples.

As for this clone: One base separates it from a far larger clone, so it is likely a read error. The CDR3 is CAISERQPAGYSYTF. The CDR3 DNA sequence: TGTGCCATCAGTGAGAGGCAGCCCGCTGGCTATAGCTACACCTTC. The chain joins TRBV10-3 to TRBJ1-2; D is ambiguous. The CDR3 covers 15 residues. In germline, CDR1 is ENHRY, CDR2 SYGVKD.

The rearrangement uses TRBV6-5 and TRBJ2-1; 7 positions agree with TRBD1. CDR1 and CDR2 (germline): MNHEY, SVGAGI. Unmatched junction bases numbered 11, after V lost 5 bases and J lost 16 bases. The CDR3 covers 12 residues. The CDR3 loop is CASSQPGQRLFF. The CDR3, as DNA: TGTGCCAGCAGTCAACCGGGACAGAGGTTATTCTTC.

This clone was seen just once. Only one base separates this from a far larger clonotype, so it likely reflects a read error. The J gene is TRBJ1-1, the V gene TRBV29-1, with D tentatively TRBD1 (5 bases). Trimming shortened V by 4 bases and J by 4 bases, and 13 bases separated the two germline ends. The V gene's germline CDR1 is SQVTM and CDR2 ANQGSEA. This CDR3 has 13 residues. DNA of the CDR3: TGCAGCGTTGCACGGGGCAGCGGCACTGAAGCTTTCTTT. Its translation: CSVARGSGTEAFF. Variable domain in full (rest from reference TRBV29-1 and TRBJ1-1): SAVISQKPSRDICQRGTSLTIQCQVDSQVTMMFWYRQQPGQSLTLIATANQGSEATYESGFVIDKFPISRPNLTFSTLTVSNMSPEDSSIYLCSVARGSGTEAFFGQGTRLTVV.

The rearrangement joins TRBV5-4 to TRBJ2-1; 11 nucleotides align to TRBD2. Trimming removed 1 base from V and 6 bases from J; junction bases left unmatched: 3. The CDR3 is made up of 15 amino acids. The germline V gene encodes CDR1 SGHNT and CDR2 YYREEE (reference sequence). CDR3 nucleotide sequence: TGTGCCAGCAGCTTGAGACTAGCGGGACTCAATGAGCAGTTCTTC. This codes for CASSLRLAGLNEQFF.

Remarks on this clone: Other nucleotide sequences in the sample specify the same CDR3. This chain connects TRBV4-3 to TRBJ1-3; the D is unclear. V was trimmed by 0 bases and J by 0 bases, leaving 6 bases between them. This CDR3 comprises 15 residues. CDR1 is LGHNA, CDR2 YSLEER, per germline. The CDR3 DNA reads TGCGCCAGCAGCCAAGACAGAAGCTCTGGAAACACCATATATTTT. Translated: CASSQDRSSGNTIYF.

The chain combines TRBV18 with TRBJ2-7; D possibly corresponds to TRBD1 (6 bases). The CDR3 loop spans 13 amino acids. CDR1 is KGHSH and CDR2 is LQKENI in the germline V gene. V was pared by 6 bases and J by 6 bases, with 15 bases between. The chain's CDR3 is CASSLQTGSEQYF. DNA of the CDR3: TGTGCCAGCTCCTTGCAAACAGGGTCCGAGCAGTACTTC.

This chain connects TRBV27 to TRBJ1-2, with 8 bases matching TRBD1. The CDR3 extends over 14 amino acids. Per the germline V gene, CDR1 is MNHEY and CDR2 is SMNVEV (reference sequence). V dropped 7 bases and J dropped 5; count of bases not matched to a gene: 9. The CDR3 loop is CASTLDRAYYGYTF. CDR3 DNA sequence: TGTGCCAGCACCCTGGACAGGGCCTATTATGGCTACACCTTC.

The genes are TRBV25-1 and TRBJ2-5; 8 bases line up with TRBD1. Germline V gene data show CDR1 as MGHDK and CDR2 as SYGVNS. The CDR3 loop spans 15 amino acids. The V gene end was trimmed by 6 bases and the J gene end by 4 bases; junction bases not matched to a gene: 10. CDR3 coding DNA: TGTGCCAGCAGCCGTGGAGGGACAGGCGGAGAGACCCAGTACTTC. Protein sequence: CASSRGGTGGETQYF.

The genes are TRBV5-5 and TRBJ1-3; the D gene is possibly TRBD1 (6 bases). CDR3 size: 14 residues. The V gene lost 4 bases and the J gene lost 2 bases, with 10 bases spanning the gap. CDR1 and CDR2 (germline): SGHKS, YYEKEE (reference sequence). CDR3 region: CASSANRAGNTIYF. The DNA of the CDR3 is TGTGCCAGCAGCGCAAACAGGGCTGGAAACACCATATATTTT.

The chain employs TRBV19 and TRBJ2-7; D is perhaps TRBD2 (5 bases). The ends were cut back, 2 bases at V and 3 bases at J, with 14 bases in the middle. The germline V gene has CDR1 LNHDA and CDR2 SQIVND (reference sequence). This CDR3 is 15 amino acids long. The CDR3 loop is CASSINRDMGYEQYF. In DNA, the CDR3 is TGTGCCAGTAGTATAAACCGGGATATGGGCTACGAGCAGTACTTC.

In regard to this clone: A far larger clone is just one base off, so this is likely a read error. The J gene is TRBJ2-2, the V gene TRBV5-8; D possibly matches TRBD1 or TRBD2 (5 bases each). This CDR3 contains 15 residues. Trimming left V 4 bases short and J 4 bases short, with 14 bases between. The V gene's germline CDR1 is SGHTS and CDR2 YDEGEE. CDR3 sequence reads: CASSPLARGTGELFF. DNA of the CDR3: TGTGCCAGCAGCCCTCTAGCTAGGGGCACCGGGGAGCTGTTTTTT.

About this clone: A far larger clone lies a single base away; this is likely a read error. The chain couples TRBV5-6 to TRBJ1-2, with a tentative D call TRBD1 (5 bases). From germline, CDR1 is SGHDT and CDR2 YYEEEE. The CDR3 is made up of 15 amino acids. Trimming took off 9 bases at V and 3 bases at J, with 21 bases between the two ends. CDR3: CATRRQSRADYGYTF. The CDR3 DNA reads TGTGCCACCCGAAGACAGTCGCGGGCTGACTATGGCTACACCTTC.

The rearrangement joins TRBV7-2 to TRBJ1-1; D ambiguous. Germline CDR1 SGHTA, CDR2 FQGNSA. Between the trimmed V and J ends, which lost 5 bases and 0 bases, there was a span of 10 bases. The CDR3 consists of 14 residues. The CDR3 region is CASSPWLLNTEAFF. The DNA of the CDR3 is TGTGCCAGCAGCCCCTGGTTATTGAACACTGAAGCTTTCTTT.

The chain is built from TRBV18 and TRBJ1-3; TRBD1 might be the D (6 bases). The CDR3 length is 15 residues. The germline CDR1 and CDR2 sequences are KGHSH and LQKENI. V lost 2 bases and J lost 2, with 10 bases in between. The DNA for the CDR3 is TGTGCCAGCTCACCAAACAGGGACGCTGGAAACACCATATATTTT. Translating it yields CASSPNRDAGNTIYF.

The chain is built from TRBV7-3 and TRBJ2-2, with D unclear. Germline V lookup: CDR1 SGHTA, CDR2 FQGTGA. With 5 bases removed from V and 4 bases from J, the gap between germline ends came to 8 bases. The CDR3 loop spans 13 amino acids. The CDR3 region has the DNA TGTGCCAGCAGCCTGGACCCCACCGGGGAGCTGTTTTTT. Protein sequence: CASSLDPTGELFF.

This chain joins TRBV29-1 and TRBJ2-2, with 13 nucleotides matching TRBD2. Per germline, CDR1 SQVTM and CDR2 ANQGSEA. CDR3 size: 16 residues. V lost 6 bases and J lost 8; bases outside the gene matches: 12. CDR3 residues: CSVHRTSGSSTGELFF. The CDR3 nucleotides are TGCAGCGTCCACAGGACTAGCGGGAGCTCCACAGGGGAGCTGTTTTTT.

This clone has a single count. This is likely an artifact of a read error, given a far larger clone one base away. J is TRBJ1-2 and V is TRBV4-3; no clear D gene. The ends were cut back, 4 bases at V and 0 bases at J, with 15 bases in the middle. The length of the CDR3 is 16 residues. CDR1 and CDR2 (germline): LGHNA, YSLEER. The CDR3 here is CASSPNSAASNYGYTF. CDR3 nucleotides: TGCGCCAGCAGCCCGAATAGTGCAGCCTCTAACTATGGCTACACCTTC.

This clone was counted a single time. The chain is built from TRBV5-8 and TRBJ1-4; 8 bases are shared with TRBD1. Germline values: CDR1 SGHTS, CDR2 YDEGEE. Trimming took 3 bases from V and 8 from J; bases not matched to a gene: 9. This CDR3 spans 15 amino acids. The chain's CDR3 is CASSSQGAVKEKLFF. CDR3 sequence (DNA): TGTGCCAGCAGCTCTCAGGGGGCCGTGAAGGAAAAACTGTTTTTT.

To note about this clone: A much larger clone lies one base from this, so it may be a read error. The rearrangement uses TRBV5-1 and TRBJ1-1, with D maybe TRBD1 (5 bases). The germline V gene encodes CDR1 SGHRS and CDR2 YFSETQ. V was pared by 3 bases and J by 0 bases, with 9 bases between. This CDR3 region has 14 residues. CDR3 in DNA: TGCGCCAGCAGCTCGACAGTTATGAACACTGAAGCTTTCTTT. Translation gives CASSSTVMNTEAFF.

The V call is TRBV7-2, the J call TRBJ2-1; D is uncertain. The CDR3 runs to 12 residues. The germline V gene has CDR1 SGHTA and CDR2 FQGNSA. Trimming left V 5 bases short and J 8 bases short, with 10 bases between. CDR3 in amino acids: CASSPTWDEQFF. DNA of the CDR3: TGTGCCAGCAGCCCCACCTGGGATGAGCAGTTCTTC. Based on the CDR3 plus reference TRBV7-2 and TRBJ2-1, the full variable domain is GAGVSQSPSNKVTEKGKDVELRCDPISGHTALYWYRQSLGQGLEFLIYFQGNSAPDKSGLPSDRFSAERTGGSVSTLTIQRTQQEDSAVYLCASSPTWDEQFFGPGTRLTVL.

The CDR3 sequence is CASRKDRVGYGYTF. The CDR3 DNA reads TGTGCCAGCAGAAAAGACAGGGTTGGCTATGGCTACACCTTC. This chain joins TRBV6-5 and TRBJ1-2, with 7 bases matching TRBD1. Germline CDR1 and CDR2: MNHEY and SVGAGI. With 6 bases clipped from V and 4 bases from J, the junction kept 8 bases outside the gene matches. This CDR3 contains 14 residues.

This rearrangement joins TRBV12-5 to TRBJ1-1; weak D call: TRBD1 (5 bases). Trimming shortened V by 6 bases and J by 7 bases, and 18 bases separated the two germline ends. The CDR3 is 14 residues long. Germline loops: CDR1 LGHNT, CDR2 FRNRAP. Here the CDR3 DNA reads TGTGCTAGTGGCACCTCGACAGCGGGGGTTGAAGCTTTCTTT. Translated: CASGTSTAGVEAFF.

As for this clone: A read error likely explains this, since a far larger clone differs by one base. The gene calls are TRBV30 and TRBJ1-2, with TRBD1 matching over 10 bases. Trimming took 3 bases from V and 3 from J; bases not matched to a gene: 7. Germline V gives CDR1 GTSNPN, CDR2 SVGIG (reference sequence). The CDR3 is 15 amino acids. The CDR3 sequence: CAWSRDRGGDYGYTF. In nucleotides, the CDR3 is TGTGCCTGGAGCCGGGACAGGGGTGGGGACTATGGCTACACCTTC.

The gene calls are TRBV7-9 and TRBJ2-3; the match to TRBD1 covers 7 bases. This CDR3 contains 18 residues. Germline assignment: CDR1 SEHNR and CDR2 FQNEAQ (reference sequence). The V gene end was trimmed by 0 bases and the J gene end by 6 bases; junction bases not matched to a gene: 15. The DNA for the CDR3 is TGTGCCAGCAGCTTAGCCCGACAGGGAACCCGACTTTGGGATACGCAGTATTTT. Residues: CASSLARQGTRLWDTQYF.

This clone was observed once. The rearrangement joins TRBV5-1 to TRBJ1-1; 9 bases are a match to TRBD1. The CDR3 length is 14 residues. V lost 4 bases, J lost 7 bases, and 8 bases stayed unmatched. Germline values: CDR1 SGHRS, CDR2 YFSETQ. CDR3 region: CASSDDRGMVEAFF. CDR3 nucleotide sequence: TGCGCCAGCAGCGACGACAGGGGGATGGTTGAAGCTTTCTTT.

This clone was picked up a small number of times. The chain carries TRBV14 and TRBJ1-2, with D perhaps matching TRBD1 (5 bases). With 4 bases removed from V and 7 bases from J, the gap between germline ends came to 13 bases. The CDR3 consists of 13 residues. Looked up from germline, CDR1 is SGHDN and CDR2 is FVKESK. The chain's CDR3 is CASSPRIGAGYTF. The CDR3 nucleotides are TGTGCCAGCAGCCCGAGGATAGGGGCTGGCTACACCTTC. Filled out from reference TRBV14 and TRBJ1-2, the complete variable domain reads EAGVTQFPSHSVIEKGQTVTLRCDPISGHDNLYWYRRVMGKEIKFLLHFVKESKQDESGMPNNRFLAERTGGTYSTLKVQPAELEDSGVYFCASSPRIGAGYTFGSGTRLTVV.

This chain uses TRBV10-3 with TRBJ2-5; maybe TRBD2 (6 bases). The germline CDR1 and CDR2 sequences are ENHRY and SYGVKD. V dropped 2 bases and J dropped 5 bases, with 9 bases sitting between them. The CDR3 length is 13 residues. The CDR3 DNA is TGTGCCATCAGTGAGGCGGGAAGTGAGACCCAGTACTTC. This translates into CAISEAGSETQYF.

The V gene is TRBV6-6, the J gene TRBJ2-7, with no clear D. Between the trimmed V and J ends, which lost 2 bases and 6 bases, there was a span of 11 bases. The CDR3 runs 13 residues. Per germline, CDR1 MNHNY and CDR2 SVGAGI (reference sequence). CDR3 sequence: CASSYRSKLEQYF. The CDR3 bases are TGTGCCAGCAGTTACAGGTCGAAGCTCGAGCAGTACTTC.

The CDR3 DNA sequence: TGTGCCAGCAGACTCAGCGGGAGGGCTAATGAGCAGTTCTTC. This codes for CASRLSGRANEQFF. The chain links TRBV7-8 to TRBJ2-1; 10 bases align to TRBD2. Germline CDR1 is SGHVS and CDR2 is FQNEAQ. V lost 6 bases and J lost 7; bases outside the gene matches: 6. This CDR3 spans 14 amino acids.

Note on this clone: One base separates it from a far larger clone, so it is likely a read error. The same CDR3 also results from other DNA sequences found in this sample. The CDR3 reads CASSGTGGANTGELFF. CDR3 bases: TGTGCCAGCAGTGGTACAGGGGGCGCAAACACCGGGGAGCTATTTTTT. V usage is TRBV2 and J usage is TRBJ2-2, with TRBD1 matching over 9 bases. The V gene's germline CDR1 is SNHLY and CDR2 FYNNEI. CDR3 length equals 16 residues.

The chain couples TRBV4-2 to TRBJ1-2; no clear D. V was cut by 4 bases and J by 2 bases, with 14 bases left in between. This CDR3 is 15 amino acids long. CDR1 is LGHNA and CDR2 is YNFKEQ in the germline V gene. The CDR3 spells CASSPGPAENYGYTF. Here the CDR3 DNA reads TGTGCCAGCAGCCCCGGTCCCGCAGAGAACTATGGCTACACCTTC.